These T cell receptor beta chains were read from a single sample in a study of blood T cell repertoires in COVID-19. Libraries were prepared by immunoSEQ multiplex PCR; TCRdb keeps only in-frame clonotypes and omits some of them. This sample has some 240,000 clones; approximately 88% occur once, and the top ten carry over 2.5%. The sequenced sample consisted of PBMCs or T cells enriched from blood (not recorded which). The receptors come from a middle-aged woman who had been exposed to COVID-19. The conserved cysteine and the conserved F or W are not part of the CDR3 here. A D gene is named only where the DNA matches it firmly.

J: TRBJ2-5; V: TRBV6-2/TRBV6-3; D: TRBD2; CDR3: ASSYASGRHQETQY
J: TRBJ2-1; V: TRBV6-1; D: TRBD2; CDR3: ASSESVAGKGEQF
J: TRBJ2-2; V: TRBV6-2/TRBV6-3; D: TRBD2; CDR3: ASSLPGGSGELF
J: TRBJ2-7; V: TRBV7-2; D: TRBD1; CDR3: ASSLAGQEAWYEQY
J: TRBJ2-3; V: TRBV12-1; D: -; CDR3: ASSFDAGLNTQY
J: TRBJ1-2; V: TRBV27; D: TRBD1; CDR3: ASSLQGDYGYT
J: TRBJ2-3; V: TRBV7-9; D: TRBD1; CDR3: ASSLLKGASTDTQY
J: TRBJ2-2; V: TRBV2; D: -; CDR3: ASETGTTNTGELF
J: TRBJ2-3; V: TRBV6-2/TRBV6-3; D: TRBD2; CDR3: ASSYPSGRASTDTQY
J: TRBJ2-7; V: TRBV4-3; D: -; CDR3: ASSQRGSAYEQY
J: TRBJ1-1; V: TRBV7-3; D: TRBD1; CDR3: ASSFNPGGNTEAF
J: TRBJ1-2; V: TRBV5-4; D: TRBD1; CDR3: ASSLPGTGGKGYT
J: TRBJ1-5; V: TRBV28; D: TRBD1; CDR3: ATSTQQGQPQH
J: TRBJ2-1; V: TRBV7-2; D: -; CDR3: ASSLGRAAEQF
J: TRBJ1-1; V: TRBV5-6; D: TRBD1; CDR3: ASSTGTAEAF
J: TRBJ1-6; V: TRBV30; D: TRBD1; CDR3: ACNTGTGGSYNSPLH
J: TRBJ1-1; V: TRBV28; D: -; CDR3: ASAWAGENTEAF
J: TRBJ1-5; V: TRBV24-1; D: TRBD1; CDR3: ATKDRDDNQPQH
J: TRBJ2-5; V: TRBV14; D: TRBD1; CDR3: ASSQDRSKGAGETQY
J: TRBJ2-7; V: TRBV5-4; D: TRBD1; CDR3: ASSFRQGDYEQY
J: TRBJ2-5; V: TRBV6-5; D: TRBD2; CDR3: ASESSGGAAETQY
J: TRBJ2-1; V: TRBV24-1; D: TRBD1; CDR3: ATRPGQGSYNEQF
J: TRBJ1-2; V: TRBV28; D: -; CDR3: ASSLWSPTGRAGYT
J: TRBJ1-2; V: TRBV20-1; D: -; CDR3: SASRGRGTNYGYT
J: TRBJ1-2; V: TRBV6-4; D: -; CDR3: ASSEREAAPNHGYT
J: TRBJ2-5; V: TRBV19; D: -; CDR3: ASSTTGKETQY
J: TRBJ1-2; V: TRBV12-2; D: -; CDR3: ASRLVGKYGYT
J: TRBJ2-1; V: TRBV4-3; D: -; CDR3: ASSQGETSSKDEQF
J: TRBJ1-4; V: TRBV28; D: -; CDR3: ASRVGRTTATNEKLF
J: TRBJ2-5; V: TRBV7-3; D: -; CDR3: ASSLIGGGLSQETQY
J: TRBJ1-6; V: TRBV18; D: TRBD1; CDR3: ASSPFDRGNNSPLH
J: TRBJ1-5; V: TRBV3-1/TRBV3-2; D: -; CDR3: ASSQGGARVIAQH
J: TRBJ2-5; V: TRBV5-4; D: TRBD2; CDR3: ASSLGSSGQETQY